These 28 T cell receptor beta chains were all obtained from the same sample, sequenced in a study of long-term antiretroviral therapy in people with HIV. Running of the v3.0 immunoSEQ assay took place at survey level. Clones were sequenced by immunoSEQ multiplex PCR, and TCRdb holds only the in-frame ones, with some missing. Among under 50,000 clones listed, 94% were seen once. Sequencing used unsorted PBMCs, obtained about 9 years after starting antiretroviral therapy. Receptor source: a man in his thirties or forties with HIV.

The V and J genes are TRBV6-1 and TRBJ2-1; a weak D match, TRBD1 (6 bases). In germline, CDR1 is MNHNS, CDR2 SASEGT. The CDR3 is 13 amino acids. V was shortened by 6 bases and J by 9 bases, with 15 bases between the two germline ends. The CDR3 sequence is CASRQGRPFEQFF. The CDR3 bases are TGTGCCAGCAGGCAGGGGCGGCCATTTGAGCAGTTCTTC.

V and J are TRBV4-1 and TRBJ1-2; maybe TRBD1 (5 bases). This CDR3 comprises 15 residues. Trimming removed 2 bases from V and 2 bases from J, with 12 bases in between. Germline V gene data show CDR1 as MGHRA and CDR2 as YSYEKL. This CDR3 is CASSQTKTANYGYTF. Here the CDR3 DNA reads TGCGCCAGCAGCCAAACCAAGACAGCCAACTATGGCTACACCTTC.

The V and J genes are TRBV2 and TRBJ1-5; the D gene is possibly TRBD1 (5 bases). The V end lost 6 bases, the J end lost 8 bases, and 17 bases lay between the germline ends. CDR3 length equals 14 residues. Germline CDR1 SNHLY, CDR2 FYNNEI. CDR3 sequence: CASSGGRGSEPQHF. In nucleotides, the CDR3 is TGTGCCAGCAGCGGGGGGAGAGGTTCAGAGCCCCAGCATTTT.

The chain has TRBV27 and TRBJ1-3; D is unresolved. Germline V lookup: CDR1 MNHEY, CDR2 SMNVEV (reference sequence). V shed 2 bases and J shed 4 bases, with 9 bases lying between them. The CDR3 runs 14 residues. CDR3 nucleotide sequence: TGTGCCAGCAGTTTAAATTCCGGGGGAAACACCATATATTTT. This gives the protein CASSLNSGGNTIYF.

The gene calls are TRBV2 and TRBJ1-2; no clear D. V shed 2 bases and J shed 7 bases, with 11 bases lying between them. The CDR3 has 13 amino acids. The germline V gene has CDR1 SNHLY and CDR2 FYNNEI. CDR3 sequence reads: CASSEWGWSGYTF. The CDR3 DNA sequence: TGTGCCAGCAGTGAATGGGGATGGAGTGGCTACACCTTC.

The table lists this clone with a few counts. The V call is TRBV18, the J call TRBJ2-2; the D is unclear. Germline V CDR1 and CDR2: KGHSH, LQKENI. CDR3 size: 14 residues. V lost 0 bases and J 4 bases, leaving 6 bases between the germline ends. In nucleotides, the CDR3 is TGTGCCAGCTCACCACCTTCTTTCACCGGGGAGCTGTTTTTT. Translation: CASSPPSFTGELFF.

The V and J genes are TRBV6-1 and TRBJ1-5; D remains ambiguous. Germline assignment: CDR1 MNHNS and CDR2 SASEGT. CDR3 length: 14 residues. The germline V and J ends were trimmed by 7 bases and 3 bases, with 13 bases remaining between them. The CDR3 DNA reads TGTGCCAGCACTTACACCGACCCCAATCAGCCCCAGCATTTT. This codes for CASTYTDPNQPQHF.

This chain uses TRBV27 with TRBJ2-5, with D perhaps TRBD2 (6 bases). The DNA end is more similar to TRBJ2-7, so the J call may be wrong. Germline V gene sequence: CDR1 MNHEY, CDR2 SMNVEV (reference sequence). This CDR3 region has 14 residues. CDR3 DNA sequence: TGTGCCAGCAGTCTTGGCAGGAGGGTGTACGAGCAGTACTTC. Amino acids: CASSLGRRVYEQYF.

J is TRBJ1-1 and V is TRBV5-1; 7 bases are a match to TRBD1. Per germline, CDR1 SGHRS and CDR2 YFSETQ. Losses at the gene ends were 0 bases for V and 5 bases for J; bases not matched to a gene: 4. This CDR3 is built from 14 residues. The CDR3: CASSLGGGWTEAFF. DNA for the CDR3: TGCGCCAGCAGCTTGGGAGGGGGCTGGACTGAAGCTTTCTTT.

The J gene is TRBJ2-2, the V gene TRBV5-1; no clear D gene. The V and J ends lost 2 bases and 1 base respectively, with 6 bases between them. The CDR3 covers 14 residues. Germline V gives CDR1 SGHRS, CDR2 YFSETQ. The CDR3 coding sequence is TGCGCCAGCAGCTTCTATCTGAACACCGGGGAGCTGTTTTTT. It encodes CASSFYLNTGELFF.

This chain uses TRBV19 with TRBJ1-6; D is uncertain. The germline V and J ends were trimmed by 7 bases and 7 bases, with 11 bases remaining between them. CDR3 length: 13 residues. Germline V lookup: CDR1 LNHDA, CDR2 SQIVND (reference sequence). CDR3 in DNA: TGTGCCAGTATGGCGGGAGGCAATTCACCCCTCCACTTT. It yields the protein CASMAGGNSPLHF. The variable domain in full, completed from reference TRBV19 and TRBJ1-6, reads DGGITQSPKYLFRKEGQNVTLSCEQNLNHDAMYWYRQDPGQGLRLIYYSQIVNDFQKGDIAEGYSVSREKKESFPLTVTSAQKNPTAFYLCASMAGGNSPLHFGNGTRLTVT.

The rearrangement joins TRBV15 to TRBJ1-1, with TRBD1 matching over 7 bases. The V gene end was trimmed by 5 bases and the J gene end by 2 bases; junction bases not matched to a gene: 8. From germline, CDR1 is LNHNV and CDR2 YYDKDF (reference sequence). The CDR3 totals 15 residues. The CDR3 loop reads CATSYGDSINTEAFF. CDR3 DNA: TGTGCCACCAGCTATGGGGACAGCATCAACACTGAAGCTTTCTTT.

V gene TRBV5-4 combines with J gene TRBJ2-5, with D hard to call. Per the germline V gene, CDR1 is SGHNT and CDR2 is YYREEE (reference sequence). The ends were cut back, 3 bases at V and 5 bases at J, with 11 bases in the middle. CDR3 size: 13 residues. This chain's CDR3 is CASSSDPEETQYF. The CDR3 DNA reads TGTGCCAGCAGCTCGGACCCCGAGGAGACCCAGTACTTC.

The chain recombines TRBV18 with TRBJ1-1; D ambiguous. Germline CDR1 is KGHSH and CDR2 is LQKENI. CDR3 length: 13 residues. V was trimmed by 0 bases and J by 4 bases, leaving 6 bases between them. DNA of the CDR3: TGTGCCAGCTCACCACCGAGCGTCACTGAAGCTTTCTTT. Translation: CASSPPSVTEAFF.

J is TRBJ1-6 and V is TRBV19, with 8 bases fitting TRBD1. Trimming cost V 5 bases and J 3 bases; bases outside gene matches: 9. CDR3 length equals 17 residues. CDR1 is LNHDA, CDR2 SQIVND, per germline (reference sequence). CDR3 in DNA: TGTGCCAGTAGTCGACGATCGGGACAGGACTATAATTCACCCCTCCACTTT. It is translated as CASSRRSGQDYNSPLHF.

The chain combines TRBV5-1 with TRBJ2-2; 10 nucleotides match TRBD2. CDR3 length: 16 residues. Germline V CDR1 and CDR2: SGHRS, YFSETQ. V dropped 6 bases and J dropped 1; count of bases not matched to a gene: 6. This CDR3 is CASNSAGGLNTGELFF. The CDR3 DNA sequence: TGCGCCAGCAACTCAGCGGGGGGGCTGAACACCGGGGAGCTGTTTTTT.

With respect to this clone: Other DNA sequences in the sample encode the same CDR3. The V call is TRBV7-9, the J call TRBJ2-1; tentative D call: TRBD2 (6 bases). V shed 2 bases and J shed 1 base, with 12 bases lying between them. Germline V CDR1 and CDR2: SEHNR, FQNEAQ (reference sequence). The CDR3 totals 16 residues. CDR3 in DNA: TGTGCCAGCAGCTTAAGTCTGGCGGGGTCCTACAATGAGCAGTTCTTC. Amino acid sequence: CASSLSLAGSYNEQFF.

This clone was detected once. This chain connects TRBV11-2 to TRBJ2-3; D might be TRBD2 (6 bases). The V gene's germline CDR1 is SGHAT and CDR2 FQNNGV. The V gene lost 4 bases and the J gene lost 2 bases, with 10 bases spanning the gap. This CDR3 comprises 14 residues. CDR3 amino acids: CASSSPGLTDTQYF. The CDR3 nucleotides are TGTGCCAGCAGCTCGCCGGGACTCACAGATACGCAGTATTTT. The variable domain in full, completed from reference TRBV11-2 and TRBJ2-3, reads EAGVAQSPRYKIIEKRQSVAFWCNPISGHATLYWYQQILGQGPKLLIQFQNNGVVDDSQLPKDRFSAERLKGVDSTLKIQPAKLEDSAVYLCASSSPGLTDTQYFGPGTRLTVL.

A remark on this clone: Germline is not matched at one junction end, which may reflect a read error. This chain uses TRBV29-1 with TRBJ1-1; the D gene is possibly TRBD1 (6 bases). Germline-derived CDR1 and CDR2 are SQVTM and ANQGSEA. CDR3 length equals 16 residues. The DNA for the CDR3 is TGCAGCGTCGAAGACAGGTGGGGTGGGACGAGCACTGAAGCTTTCTTT. Amino acid sequence: CSVEDRWGGTSTEAFF.

The CDR3 is CASSPTGGWEQYV. The CDR3 region has the DNA TGTGCCAGCAGCCCCACTGGGGGCTGGGAGCAGTACGTC. The chain employs TRBV6-5 and TRBJ2-7, with D possibly matching TRBD1 (6 bases). Trimming stripped 6 bases from V and 7 bases from J, with 16 bases between. The CDR3 loop spans 13 amino acids. Germline V gene sequence: CDR1 MNHEY, CDR2 SVGAGI.

CDR3 bases: TGTGCCAGCAGCTTAGGGCAGGGCGTGGGAAACATTCAGTACTTC. This codes for CASSLGQGVGNIQYF. The rearrangement links TRBV7-9 to TRBJ2-4, with D perhaps matching TRBD1 (5 bases). V lost 1 base and J 6 bases, leaving 13 bases between the germline ends. The CDR3 spans 15 residues. In germline, CDR1 is SEHNR, CDR2 FQNEAQ (reference sequence).

In regard to this clone: Additional DNA sequences in this sample encode the identical CDR3. This chain links TRBV10-3 with TRBJ1-5, with 9 bases matching TRBD1. The CDR3 spans 17 residues. CDR1 is ENHRY, CDR2 SYGVKD, per germline. The V gene end was trimmed by 3 bases and the J gene end by 5 bases; junction bases not matched to a gene: 11. In nucleotides, the CDR3 is TGTGCCATCAGTGAATCGAATGGGACAGGGTTGGATCAGCCCCAGCATTTT. It encodes CAISESNGTGLDQPQHF.

The chain combines TRBV6-4 with TRBJ2-6; TRBD2 matches at 10 bases. V lost 3 bases to trimming and J lost 0 bases; unmatched junction nucleotides: 2. The germline CDR1 and CDR2 sequences are MRHNA and SNTAGT. This CDR3 region has 17 residues. This chain's CDR3 is CASSEAGGHSGANVLTF. In DNA, the CDR3 is TGTGCCAGCAGTGAAGCGGGGGGGCACTCTGGGGCCAACGTCCTGACTTTC.

V and J are TRBV5-6 and TRBJ1-1; D is ambiguous. The germline V and J ends were trimmed by 0 bases and 8 bases, with 8 bases remaining between them. The CDR3 has 12 amino acids. Germline V gives CDR1 SGHDT, CDR2 YYEEEE. This chain's CDR3 is CASSLVPEEAFF. In DNA, the CDR3 is TGTGCCAGCAGCTTGGTGCCCGAAGAAGCTTTCTTT.

The genes are TRBV11-2 and TRBJ2-7, with unresolved D. The CDR3 consists of 14 residues. The V gene lost 1 base and the J gene lost 3 bases, with 10 bases spanning the gap. The germline CDR1 and CDR2 sequences are SGHAT and FQNNGV. The CDR3 loop reads CASSLGFSFYEQYF. The CDR3, as DNA: TGTGCCAGCAGCTTAGGGTTTAGTTTCTACGAGCAGTACTTC.

This chain joins TRBV19 and TRBJ1-5; D is possibly TRBD1 (6 bases). CDR3 length: 14 residues. Germline CDR1 is LNHDA and CDR2 is SQIVND (reference sequence). Between the trimmed V and J ends, which lost 3 bases and 3 bases, there was a span of 9 bases. The CDR3 protein is CASSIRDNNQPQHF. The CDR3 bases are TGTGCCAGTAGTATCCGGGACAACAATCAGCCCCAGCATTTT.

V and J are TRBV5-4 and TRBJ2-5; 11 bases agree with TRBD2. Germline V lookup: CDR1 SGHNT, CDR2 YYREEE (reference sequence). The CDR3 is 15 amino acids. After removal of 1 base from V and 2 bases from J, the junction contained 1 base not matched to a gene. The CDR3 coding sequence is TGTGCCAGCAGCTTGACTAGCGGGGGACAAGAGACCCAGTACTTC. Its protein product is CASSLTSGGQETQYF.

CDR3 sequence: CASSLVTGQGGELFF. CDR3 bases: TGTGCCAGCAGCTTGGTAACGGGCCAAGGCGGGGAGCTGTTTTTT. The chain joins TRBV5-8 to TRBJ2-2; D unclear. The CDR3 is made up of 15 amino acids. Germline V gene lookup returns CDR1 SGHTS and CDR2 YDEGEE. V was shortened by 0 bases and J by 7 bases, with 13 bases between the two germline ends.